This TCR beta chain was recorded in a study of T cells in Graves' hyperthyroidism and ophthalmopathy. Overall study context: Any treatment followed the collection of peripheral blood at initial diagnosis. Study conclusions and caveats: From stable hyperthyroidism, ophthalmopathy was separated by a 13 V-J model. Most thyroid clonotypes expanded above 0.001 appeared in blood too.

The CDR3 totals 16 residues. Per the germline V gene, CDR1 is MNHNS and CDR2 is SASEGT. V was clipped by 0 bases and J by 6 bases, with 17 bases between them. RNA transcripts gave rise to amplified TCR beta CDR3 regions. HTBI primers were the set used in a first-round RT-PCR of the TCR CDR3. MiXCR, applied by TCRdb to the multiplex PCR reads, yields one record per CDR3 protein. The profile shows about 410,000 distinct CDR3 sequences, about 15% of them singletons. This clonotype was seen at least ten times. Its target is unknown. The chain uses TRBV6-1 and TRBJ2-5; TRBD1 or TRBD2 may be the D gene (5 bases each). This clonotype was sampled from a man aged 18 to 30 with Graves' ophthalmopathy. Sequencing was done on a sample of blood. The CDR3 DNA sequence: TGTGCCAGCAGTGAAGCAGCGGTACAGGACGGGCAGACCCAGTACTTC. Its translation: CASSEAAVQDGQTQYF.